This T cell receptor (beta chain) is from a study of technical replicates of blood from a handful of donors. CDR1 and CDR2 from the germline V gene are SGHDN and FVKESK. This CDR3 has 14 amino acids. V lost 0 bases and J lost 4, with 6 bases in between. Sequencing was performed with immunoSEQ multiplex PCR; in TCRdb, only in-frame clones are kept and a portion is missing. Of approximately 74,000 clones in the sample, roughly 98% are singletons; the top ten hold roughly 0.17%. The V call is TRBV14, the J call TRBJ1-4; D not resolved. The sequencing sample was made of T cells isolated from PBMCs. The receptor was isolated from a human donor in good health. CDR3 in DNA: TGTGCCAGCAGCCAAGAACAGATTAATGAAAAACTGTTTTTT. It is translated as CASSQEQINEKLFF.